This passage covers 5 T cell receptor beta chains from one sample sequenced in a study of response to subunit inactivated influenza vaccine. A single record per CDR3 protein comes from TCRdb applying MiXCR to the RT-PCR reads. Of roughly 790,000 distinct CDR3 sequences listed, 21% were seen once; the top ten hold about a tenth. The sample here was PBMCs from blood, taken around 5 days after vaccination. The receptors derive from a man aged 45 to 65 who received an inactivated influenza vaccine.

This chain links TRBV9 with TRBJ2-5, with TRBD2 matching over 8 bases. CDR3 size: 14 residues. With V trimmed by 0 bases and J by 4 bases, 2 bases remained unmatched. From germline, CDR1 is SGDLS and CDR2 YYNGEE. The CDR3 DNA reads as TGTGCCAGCAGCGTAGCTCGGGGGGGAGAGACCCAGTACTTC. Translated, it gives CASSVARGGETQYF.

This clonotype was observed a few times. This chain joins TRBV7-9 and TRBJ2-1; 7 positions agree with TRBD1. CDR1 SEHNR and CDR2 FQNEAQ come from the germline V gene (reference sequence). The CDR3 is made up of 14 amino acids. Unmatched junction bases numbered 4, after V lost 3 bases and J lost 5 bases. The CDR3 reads CASSFNGQDNEQFF. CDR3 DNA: TGTGCCAGCAGCTTTAACGGACAGGACAATGAGCAGTTCTTC.

The CDR3 nucleotides read TGCAGTGCTAGCGAGAGCGGGAGGCCCCACAATGAGCAGTTCTTC. This gives the protein CSASESGRPHNEQFF. This chain connects TRBV20-1 to TRBJ2-1; 9 nucleotides line up with TRBD2. The CDR3 runs 15 residues. CDR1 DFQATT and CDR2 SNEGSKA come from the germline V gene (reference sequence). The J segment lost 5 bases and the V segment lost 3 bases, leaving 8 bases of the junction unmatched.

The CDR3 region has the DNA TGTGCCAGCAGCAGCGACAGGCAGGGGAATTCACCCCTCCACTTT. Its protein is CASSSDRQGNSPLHF. V gene TRBV7-9 combines with J gene TRBJ1-6; TRBD1 might be the D (6 bases). Trimming took off 5 bases at V and 7 bases at J, with 15 bases between the two ends. CDR3 length: 15 residues. Per germline, CDR1 SEHNR and CDR2 FQNEAQ (reference sequence).

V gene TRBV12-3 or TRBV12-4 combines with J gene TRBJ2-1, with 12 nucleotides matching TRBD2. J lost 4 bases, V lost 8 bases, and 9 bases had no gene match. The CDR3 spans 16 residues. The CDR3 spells CASPKRTSGIYNEQFF. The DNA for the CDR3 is TGTGCCAGCCCAAAGAGGACTAGCGGGATATACAATGAGCAGTTCTTC.